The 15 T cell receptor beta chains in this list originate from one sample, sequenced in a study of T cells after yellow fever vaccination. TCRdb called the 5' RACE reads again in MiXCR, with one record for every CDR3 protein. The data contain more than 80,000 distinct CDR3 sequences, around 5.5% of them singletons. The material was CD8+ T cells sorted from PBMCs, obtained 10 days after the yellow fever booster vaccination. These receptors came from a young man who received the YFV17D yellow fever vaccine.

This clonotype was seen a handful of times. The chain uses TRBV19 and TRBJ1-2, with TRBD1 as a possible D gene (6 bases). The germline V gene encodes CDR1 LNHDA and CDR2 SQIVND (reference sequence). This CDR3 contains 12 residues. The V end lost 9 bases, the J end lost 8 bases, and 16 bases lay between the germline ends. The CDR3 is CASRTAATGYTF. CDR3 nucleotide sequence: TGTGCCAGCAGGACAGCCGCTACAGGCTACACCTTC. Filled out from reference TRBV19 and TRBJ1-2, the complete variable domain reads DGGITQSPKYLFRKEGQNVTLSCEQNLNHDAMYWYRQDPGQGLRLIYYSQIVNDFQKGDIAEGYSVSREKKESFPLTVTSAQKNPTAFYLCASRTAATGYTFGSGTRLTVV.

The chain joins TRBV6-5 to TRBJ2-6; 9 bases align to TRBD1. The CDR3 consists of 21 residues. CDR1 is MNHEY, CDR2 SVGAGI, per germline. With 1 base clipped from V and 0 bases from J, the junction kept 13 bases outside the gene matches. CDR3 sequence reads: CASSYFFIRTGESSGANVLTF. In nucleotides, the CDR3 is TGTGCCAGCAGTTACTTCTTTATACGGACAGGGGAAAGCTCTGGGGCCAACGTCCTGACTTTC.

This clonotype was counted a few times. The CDR3 DNA follows: TGTGCCACCCGGGGGGGCTACAATGAGCAGTTCTTC. As protein: CATRGGYNEQFF. This chain joins TRBV15 and TRBJ2-1, with 8 bases fitting TRBD2. Losses at the gene ends were 8 bases for V and 3 bases for J; bases not matched to a gene: 0. The CDR3 is 12 amino acids. The germline V gene has CDR1 LNHNV and CDR2 YYDKDF (reference sequence).

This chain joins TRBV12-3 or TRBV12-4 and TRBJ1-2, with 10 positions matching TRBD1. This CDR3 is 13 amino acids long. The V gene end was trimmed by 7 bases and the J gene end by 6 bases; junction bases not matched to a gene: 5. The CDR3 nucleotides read TGTGCCAGCACGGGACAGGGGATTCATGGCTACACCTTC. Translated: CASTGQGIHGYTF.

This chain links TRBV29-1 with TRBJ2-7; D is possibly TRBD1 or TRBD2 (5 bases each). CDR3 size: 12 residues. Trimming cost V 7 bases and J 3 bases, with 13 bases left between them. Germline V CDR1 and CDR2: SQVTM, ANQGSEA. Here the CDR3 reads CSARDGLYEQYV. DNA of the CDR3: TGCAGCGCCCGGGACGGACTCTACGAGCAGTACGTC.

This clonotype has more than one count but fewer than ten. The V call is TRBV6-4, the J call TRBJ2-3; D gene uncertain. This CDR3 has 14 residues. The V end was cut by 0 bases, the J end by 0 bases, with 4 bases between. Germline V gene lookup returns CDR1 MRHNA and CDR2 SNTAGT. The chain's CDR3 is CASSDSWSTDTQYF. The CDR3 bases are TGTGCCAGCAGTGACTCGTGGAGCACAGATACGCAGTATTTT.

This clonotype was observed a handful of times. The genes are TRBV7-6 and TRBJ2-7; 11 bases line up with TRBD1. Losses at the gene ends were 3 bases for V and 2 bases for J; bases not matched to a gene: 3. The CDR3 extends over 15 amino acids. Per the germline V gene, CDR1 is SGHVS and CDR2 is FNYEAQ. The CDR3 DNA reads TGTGCCAGCAGCTTCGGACAGGGGGCCACCTACGAGCAGTACTTC. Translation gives CASSFGQGATYEQYF.

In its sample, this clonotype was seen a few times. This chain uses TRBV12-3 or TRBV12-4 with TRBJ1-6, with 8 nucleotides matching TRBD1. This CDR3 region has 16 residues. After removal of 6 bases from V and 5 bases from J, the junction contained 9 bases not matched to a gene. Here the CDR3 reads CASRPGTGRNNSPLHF. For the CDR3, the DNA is TGTGCCAGCAGGCCCGGGACAGGCCGGAATAATTCACCCCTCCACTTT.

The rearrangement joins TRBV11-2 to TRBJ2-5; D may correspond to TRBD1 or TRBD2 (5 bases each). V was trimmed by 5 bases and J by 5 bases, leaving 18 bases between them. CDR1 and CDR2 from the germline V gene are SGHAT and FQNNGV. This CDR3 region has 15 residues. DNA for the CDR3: TGTGCCAGCAGCCTTTTCGTTGGGGGTAGGGAGACCCAGTACTTC. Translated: CASSLFVGGRETQYF.

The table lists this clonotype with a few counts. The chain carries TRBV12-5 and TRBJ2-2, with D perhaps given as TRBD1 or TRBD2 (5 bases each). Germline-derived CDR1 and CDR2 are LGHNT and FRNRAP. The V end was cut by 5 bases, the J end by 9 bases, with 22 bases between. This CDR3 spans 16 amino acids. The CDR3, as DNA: TGTGCTAGTGGTCTAACCGGGACCCAAGTTGTGAGGGAGCTGTTTTTT. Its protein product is CASGLTGTQVVRELFF.

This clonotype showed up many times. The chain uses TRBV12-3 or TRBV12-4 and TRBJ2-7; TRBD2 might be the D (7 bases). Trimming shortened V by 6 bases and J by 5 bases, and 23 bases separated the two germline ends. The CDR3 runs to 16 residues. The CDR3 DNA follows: TGTGCCAGCAGCTCCACCCGACGGGGGGCGGGCCACGAGCAGTACTTC. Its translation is CASSSTRRGAGHEQYF.

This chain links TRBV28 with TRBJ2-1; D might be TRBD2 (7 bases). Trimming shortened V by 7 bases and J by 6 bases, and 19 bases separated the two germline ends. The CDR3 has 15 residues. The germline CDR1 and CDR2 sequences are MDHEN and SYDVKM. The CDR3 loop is CASTKRGGLGNEQFF. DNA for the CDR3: TGTGCCAGCACCAAGAGGGGGGGTCTTGGCAATGAGCAGTTCTTC.

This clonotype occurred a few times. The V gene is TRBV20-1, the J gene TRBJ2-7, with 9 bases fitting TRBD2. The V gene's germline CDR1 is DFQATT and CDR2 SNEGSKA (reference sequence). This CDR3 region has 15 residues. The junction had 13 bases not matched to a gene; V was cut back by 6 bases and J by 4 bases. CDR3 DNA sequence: TGCAGTGCGCGCGACTCTAGCGGGGTAGAATACGAGCAGTACGTC. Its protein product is CSARDSSGVEYEQYV.

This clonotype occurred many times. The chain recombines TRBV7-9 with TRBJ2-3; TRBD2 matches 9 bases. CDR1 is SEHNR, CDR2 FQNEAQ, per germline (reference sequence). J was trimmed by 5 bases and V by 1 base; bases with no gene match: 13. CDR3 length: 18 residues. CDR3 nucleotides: TGTGCCAGCAGCTTAGTTCCCGGCTCGCGGGGGGGCGAAGATACGCAGTATTTT. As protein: CASSLVPGSRGGEDTQYF.

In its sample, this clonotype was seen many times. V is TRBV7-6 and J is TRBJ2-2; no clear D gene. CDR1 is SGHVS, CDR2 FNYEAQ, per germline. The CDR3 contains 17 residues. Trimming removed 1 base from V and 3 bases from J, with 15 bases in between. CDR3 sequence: CASSLEGQPRDTGELFF. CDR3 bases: TGTGCCAGCAGCTTAGAAGGTCAGCCTAGAGACACCGGGGAGCTGTTTTTT. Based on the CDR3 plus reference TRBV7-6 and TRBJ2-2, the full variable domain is GAGVSQSPRYKVTKRGQDVALRCDPISGHVSLYWYRQALGQGPEFLTYFNYEAQQDKSGLPNDRFSAERPEGSISTLTIQRTEQRDSAMYRCASSLEGQPRDTGELFFGEGSRLTVL.